This T cell receptor (beta chain) was retrieved from a study of T cell responses to AZD1222 COVID-19 vaccine. TCRdb's table, derived via immunoSEQ multiplex PCR, lists solely in-frame clones and lacks some. The sample carries some 120,000 clones, 75% to 85% recorded once. Between the trimmed V and J ends, which lost 2 bases and 1 base, there was a span of 12 bases. Per germline, CDR1 MDHEN and CDR2 SYDVKM. This CDR3 contains 16 residues. Turning to this clone: Its antigen is still unknown.

Study findings and constraints: The study found Spike-specific TCR breadth and depth rose after two AZD1222 doses. Donors were chiefly white British, with a greater number of females, and clonal diversity was perhaps underestimated.

Researchers grouped second doses given at about 4 or about 12 weeks into one pool. This TCR came from an adult who received the AZD1222 COVID-19 vaccine. The sequenced sample was peripheral blood, obtained 28 days after the second AZD1222 dose. This chain links TRBV28 with TRBJ1-5; D may be TRBD1 (5 bases). CDR3 region: CASSLDGGVSNQPQHF. The CDR3 DNA follows: TGTGCCAGCAGTTTAGATGGGGGGGTGAGCAATCAGCCCCAGCATTTT.